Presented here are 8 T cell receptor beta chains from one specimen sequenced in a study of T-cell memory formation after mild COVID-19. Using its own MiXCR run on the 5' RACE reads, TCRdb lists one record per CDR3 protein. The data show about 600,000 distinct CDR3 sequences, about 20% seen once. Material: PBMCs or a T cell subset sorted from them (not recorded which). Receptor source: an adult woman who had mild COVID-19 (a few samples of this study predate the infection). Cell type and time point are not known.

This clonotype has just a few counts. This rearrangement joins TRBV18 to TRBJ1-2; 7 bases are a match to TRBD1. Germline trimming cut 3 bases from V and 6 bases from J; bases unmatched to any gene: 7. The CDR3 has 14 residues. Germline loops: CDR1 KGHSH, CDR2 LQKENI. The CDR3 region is CASSPQTGRDGYTF. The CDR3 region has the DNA TGTGCCAGCTCACCCCAGACAGGGCGAGATGGCTACACCTTC. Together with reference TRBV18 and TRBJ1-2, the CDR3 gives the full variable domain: NAGVMQNPRHLVRRRGQEARLRCSPMKGHSHVYWYRQLPEEGLKFMVYLQKENIIDESGMPKERFSAEFPKEGPSILRIQQVVRGDSAAYFCASSPQTGRDGYTFGSGTRLTVV.

This CDR3 reads CASSLTGAAVSNEQFF. CDR3 DNA sequence: TGTGCCAGCAGCTTAACGGGGGCGGCGGTGTCCAATGAGCAGTTCTTC. The chain employs TRBV7-9 and TRBJ2-1; D is tentatively TRBD1 or TRBD2 (6 bases each). The CDR3 is made up of 16 amino acids. V was shortened by 2 bases and J by 6 bases, with 17 bases between the two germline ends. Germline loops: CDR1 SEHNR, CDR2 FQNEAQ (reference sequence). Together with reference TRBV7-9 and TRBJ2-1, the CDR3 gives the full variable domain: DTGVSQNPRHKITKRGQNVTFRCDPISEHNRLYWYRQTLGQGPEFLTYFQNEAQLEKSRLLSDRFSAERPKGSFSTLEIQRTEQGDSAMYLCASSLTGAAVSNEQFFGPGTRLTVL.

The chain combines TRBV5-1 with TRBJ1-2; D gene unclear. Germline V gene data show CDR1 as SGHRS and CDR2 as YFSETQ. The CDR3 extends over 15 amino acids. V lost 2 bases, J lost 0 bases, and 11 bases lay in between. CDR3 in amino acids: CASSFDTGANYGYTF. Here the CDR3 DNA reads TGCGCCAGCAGCTTCGACACTGGAGCTAACTATGGCTACACCTTC. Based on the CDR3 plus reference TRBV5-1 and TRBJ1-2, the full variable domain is KAGVTQTPRYLIKTRGQQVTLSCSPISGHRSVSWYQQTPGQGLQFLFEYFSETQRNKGNFPGRFSGRQFSNSRSEMNVSTLELGDSALYLCASSFDTGANYGYTFGSGTRLTVV.

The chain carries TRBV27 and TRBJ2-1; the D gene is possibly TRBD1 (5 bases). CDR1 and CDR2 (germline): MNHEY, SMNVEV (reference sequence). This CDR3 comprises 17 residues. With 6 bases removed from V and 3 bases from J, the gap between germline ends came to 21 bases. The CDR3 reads CASSTNRPRQNYNEQFF. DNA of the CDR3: TGTGCCAGCAGCACAAACCGCCCGAGACAGAACTACAATGAGCAGTTCTTC.

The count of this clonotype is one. For the CDR3, the DNA is TGTGCCAGTAGTATCGGGGCTAGCGGGGGCTACGAGCAGTACTTC. Protein: CASSIGASGGYEQYF. The chain recombines TRBV19 with TRBJ2-7; 10 bases agree with TRBD2. The CDR3 has 15 amino acids. Germline V CDR1 and CDR2: LNHDA, SQIVND (reference sequence). V shed 3 bases and J 3 bases; nucleotides not matched to a gene: 5.

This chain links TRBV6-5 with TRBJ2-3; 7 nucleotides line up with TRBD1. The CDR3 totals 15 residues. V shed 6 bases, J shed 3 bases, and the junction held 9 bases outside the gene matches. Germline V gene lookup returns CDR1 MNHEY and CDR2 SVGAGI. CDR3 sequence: CASRELTGETDTQYF. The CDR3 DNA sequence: TGTGCCAGCAGGGAACTAACAGGGGAGACAGATACGCAGTATTTT.

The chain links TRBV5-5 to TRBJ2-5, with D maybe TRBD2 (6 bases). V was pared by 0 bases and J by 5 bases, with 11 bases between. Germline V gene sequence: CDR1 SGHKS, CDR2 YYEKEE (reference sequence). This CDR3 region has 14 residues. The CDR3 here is CASSLVASVETQYF. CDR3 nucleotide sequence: TGTGCCAGCAGCTTGGTGGCTAGCGTCGAGACCCAGTACTTC. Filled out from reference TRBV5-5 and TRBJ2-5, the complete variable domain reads DAGVTQSPTHLIKTRGQQVTLRCSPISGHKSVSWYQQVLGQGPQFIFQYYEKEERGRGNFPDRFSARQFPNYSSELNVNALLLGDSALYLCASSLVASVETQYFGPGTRLLVL.

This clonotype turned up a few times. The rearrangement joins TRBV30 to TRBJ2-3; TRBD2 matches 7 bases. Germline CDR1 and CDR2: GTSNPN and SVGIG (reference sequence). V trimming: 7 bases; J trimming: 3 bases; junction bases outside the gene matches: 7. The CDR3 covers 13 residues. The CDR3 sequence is CAFSGGLTDTQYF. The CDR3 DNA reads TGTGCCTTCTCGGGGGGACTAACAGATACGCAGTATTTT. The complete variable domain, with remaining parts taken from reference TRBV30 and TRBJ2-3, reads SQTIHQWPATLVQPVGSPLSLECTVEGTSNPNLYWYRQAAGRGLQLLFYSVGIGQISSEVPQNLSASRPQDRQFILSSKKLLLSDSGFYLCAFSGGLTDTQYFGPGTRLTVL.